The clone carrying this T cell receptor beta chain was observed a few times. The entry originates in a study of blood T cell repertoires in COVID-19. Looking at the study overall: Sites across the United States, Italy and Spain contributed samples from acute and convalescent COVID-19.

As processed by the authors: Counts of nucleated cells, estimated from reference gene primer amplification, were obtained. The protocol was immunoSEQ multiplex PCR, while the TCRdb copy is restricted to in-frame clones and leaves out a portion. For V, J and clone size, that table is used; D and trimming come from the DNA. This sample has approximately 290,000 clones, with roughly 88% found just once. Seattle enrolled patients during active infection and tracked them longitudinally. The CDR3 has 14 amino acids. Source material: peripheral blood. The chain carries TRBV21-1 and TRBJ1-3; the table's TRBD1 call for D was not verified on the DNA. TRBV21-1 is shown as a pseudogene. The clonotype comes from a human donor with COVID-19, enrolled during active disease. The donor label of this sample is uncertain. This CDR3 reads CASPRGSSGNTIYF. The CDR3 DNA follows: TGTGCCAGCCCGAGGGGGAGTTCTGGAAACACCATATATTTT.